Included here is one T cell receptor beta chain sequence, with context. Its antigen remains unidentified. TCR cDNA was made by 5'RACE template switching, adding a universal primer site and UMIs. TCRdb redid the calling of the 5' RACE reads with MiXCR, one entry per CDR3 protein. The sample carries hundreds of thousands of distinct CDR3 sequences, 11% recorded once. The data were obtained in a study of T cells after yellow fever vaccination. Findings and caveats of the study: Abundant clonotypes from the bulk population could get into FACS-sorted repertoires as contaminants. Post-booster repertoires contained most primary-vaccination clones again (about 96% CD4, approximately 88% CD8).

The CDR3 consists of 15 residues. V was clipped by 4 bases and J by 6 bases; unmatched bases: 8. CDR1 MGHRA and CDR2 YSYEKL come from the germline V gene. This rearrangement joins TRBV4-1 to TRBJ2-1; 8 positions agree with TRBD1. The material was PBMCs, obtained on the day of the first yellow fever vaccination. The sequence derives from a man aged 18-30 years who received the YFV17D yellow fever vaccine. In DNA, the CDR3 is TGCGCCAGCAGCCCTCCGAGACAGGGGCCCAATGAGCAGTTCTTC. This translates into CASSPPRQGPNEQFF.